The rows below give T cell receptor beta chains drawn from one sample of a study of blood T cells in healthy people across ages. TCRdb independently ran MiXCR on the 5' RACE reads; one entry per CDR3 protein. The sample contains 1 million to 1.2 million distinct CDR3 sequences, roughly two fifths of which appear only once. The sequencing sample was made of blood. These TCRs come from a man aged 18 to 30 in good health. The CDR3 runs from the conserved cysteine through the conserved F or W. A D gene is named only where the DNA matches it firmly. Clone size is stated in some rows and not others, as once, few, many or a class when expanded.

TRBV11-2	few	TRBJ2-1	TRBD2	TGTGCCAGCAGCTTAGGAGTTGCTAGCGGCTACAATGAGCAGTTCTTC	CASSLGVASGYNEQFF
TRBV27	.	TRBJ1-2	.	TGTGCCAGCAGTTTATCCGATTCCGGGTTCTATGGCTACACCTTC	CASSLSDSGFYGYTF
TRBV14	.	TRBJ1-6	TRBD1	TGTGCCAGCAGCCAAGTTCAGGGGGCGAACTCACCCCTCCACTTT	CASSQVQGANSPLHF
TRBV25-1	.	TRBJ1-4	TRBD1	TGTGCCAGCAGTGGAGGGGGCATCGGTGAAAAACTGTTTTTT	CASSGGGIGEKLFF
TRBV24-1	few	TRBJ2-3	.	TGTGCCACCAGCGACAGATTGGGGTTCACAGATACGCAGTATTTT	CATSDRLGFTDTQYF
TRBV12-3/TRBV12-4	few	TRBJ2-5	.	TGTGCCAGCAGTTCGGTCAGGGGGGCCTACAATGAGCAGTACTTC	CASSSVRGAYNEQYF
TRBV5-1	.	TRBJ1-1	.	TGCGCCAGCAGCTCACCTTCTTCTAACACTGAAGCTTTCTTT	CASSSPSSNTEAFF
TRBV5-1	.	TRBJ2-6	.	TGCGCCAGCAGCTTGGCCGAGAGTCGCGTCCTGACTTTC	CASSLAESRVLTF
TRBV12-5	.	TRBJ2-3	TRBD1	TGTGCTAGTGGTCGACCGGGACAGGGGATAAGAGATACGCAGTATTTT	CASGRPGQGIRDTQYF
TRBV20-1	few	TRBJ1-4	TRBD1	TGCAGTGCTAGCTCAGGGGGCACTAATGAAAAACTGTTTTTT	CSASSGGTNEKLFF
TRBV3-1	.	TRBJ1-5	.	TGTGCCAGCAGCCAAGATCCAGGGGAAAGCAATCAGCCCCAGCATTTT	CASSQDPGESNQPQHF
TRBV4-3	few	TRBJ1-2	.	TGCGCCAGCAGCCAAGTTTCCCGGGGGCATGGCTACACCTTC	CASSQVSRGHGYTF
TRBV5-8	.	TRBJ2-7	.	TGTGCCAGCAGGTACTACGGTCAGGGGTCCTACAATGAGCAGTACTTC	CASRYYGQGSYNEQYF
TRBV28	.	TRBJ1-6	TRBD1	TGTGCCAGCAGGCAAACAGGGGGGGATTCACCCCTCCACTTT	CASRQTGGDSPLHF
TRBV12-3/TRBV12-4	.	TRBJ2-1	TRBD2	TGTGCCTCCGCCCGGACTAGCGGATACAATGAGCAGTTCTTC	CASARTSGYNEQFF
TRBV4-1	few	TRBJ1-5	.	TGCGCCAGCAGCCAAGAAGAGCGGCTAAATCAGCCCCAGCATTTT	CASSQEERLNQPQHF
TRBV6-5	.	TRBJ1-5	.	TGTGCCAGCAGTTACTCGAAGGAAGGTCCTCTGACCCAGCATTTT	CASSYSKEGPLTQHF
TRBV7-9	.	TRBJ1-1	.	TGTGCCAGCACCCCAGCCGGGGGGGCCTACACTGAAGCTTTCTTT	CASTPAGGAYTEAFF
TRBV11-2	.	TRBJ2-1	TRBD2	TGTGCCAGCAGCTTAAGCGGGCTGAGGTTAGCGGGGGGCGAAAATGAGCAGTTCTTC	CASSLSGLRLAGGENEQFF
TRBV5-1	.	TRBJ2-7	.	TGCGCCAGCAGCTTGGACCCAAACGACGAGCAGTACTTC	CASSLDPNDEQYF
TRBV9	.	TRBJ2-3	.	TGTGCCAGCAGCGCAGAGACTCGAACGGGGGATACGCAGTATTTT	CASSAETRTGDTQYF
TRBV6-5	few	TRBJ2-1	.	TGTGCCAGCAGTTACTCAGGGGGGGATCTCTACAATGAGCAGTTCTTC	CASSYSGGDLYNEQFF
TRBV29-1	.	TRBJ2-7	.	TGCAGCGTCGAACCGGTAGGGGATAGCTCCTACAATGAGCAGTACTTC	CSVEPVGDSSYNEQYF
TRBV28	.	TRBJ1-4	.	TGTGCCAGCAGGCCCAAGACAGCCGTTAATGAAAAACTGTTTTTT	CASRPKTAVNEKLFF
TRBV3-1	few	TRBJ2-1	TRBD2	TGTGCCAGCAGGGGGTCGTCTAGCGGGGGCCAATACAATGAGCAGTTCTTC	CASRGSSSGGQYNEQFF
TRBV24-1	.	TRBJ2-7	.	TGTGCCACCAGTGATACCGTCCGGAATGAGCAGTACTTC	CATSDTVRNEQYF
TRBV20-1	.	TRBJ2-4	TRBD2	TGCAGTGCCCTGGGACTAGCGGGGGGGGCCAAAAACATTCAGTACTTC	CSALGLAGGAKNIQYF
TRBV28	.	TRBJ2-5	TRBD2	TGTGCCAGCAGTTCCCCAGGTAGCGGGGACAACAATGAGCAGTACTTC	CASSSPGSGDNNEQYF
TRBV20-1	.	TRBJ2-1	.	TGCAGTGCCGCGGAACAGGCTAGTGAGCAGTTCTTC	CSAAEQASEQFF
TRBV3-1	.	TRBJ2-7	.	TGTGCCAGCAGCCAAGATTTTGACAGATTCGTGCGCGAGCAGTACTTC	CASSQDFDRFVREQYF
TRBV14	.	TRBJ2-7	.	TGTGCCAGCAGCCAAGATAGTAATGCCGAGCAGTACTTC	CASSQDSNAEQYF
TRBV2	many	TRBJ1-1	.	TGTGCCAGCAGCGTTATACAAAACACTGAAGCTTTCTTT	CASSVIQNTEAFF
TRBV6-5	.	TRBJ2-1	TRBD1	TGTGCCAGCAGACTCACCGGGACAGCCACCTACGAGCAGTTCTTC	CASRLTGTATYEQFF
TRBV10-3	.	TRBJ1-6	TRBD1	TGTGCCATCAGTGCCTCCTACGACAGGGTAGGATCACCCCTCCACTTT	CAISASYDRVGSPLHF
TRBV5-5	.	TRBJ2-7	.	TGTGCCAGCAGCCCCAGTCCAGGGTCAACCTACGAGCAGTACTTC	CASSPSPGSTYEQYF
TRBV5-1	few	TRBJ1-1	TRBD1	TGCGCCAGCAGCTTTCCGGGACAGGGCTCTGAAGCTTTCTTT	CASSFPGQGSEAFF
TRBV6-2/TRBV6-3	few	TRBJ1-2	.	TGTGCCAGCAGTCCCGACACGACAGGCTACTATGGCTACACCTTC	CASSPDTTGYYGYTF
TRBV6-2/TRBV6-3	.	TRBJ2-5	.	TGTGCCAGCAGTTACCCCGAGGGGGGGCTCGATGAGCAGTACTTC	CASSYPEGGLDEQYF
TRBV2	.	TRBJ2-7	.	TGTGCCAGCAGTGAGGGGGGGGCGCCCTACGAGCAGTACTTC	CASSEGGAPYEQYF
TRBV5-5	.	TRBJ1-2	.	TGTGCCAGCAGCTTGAAAGGACAGAACGTCTATGGCTACACCTTC	CASSLKGQNVYGYTF
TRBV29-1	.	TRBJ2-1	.	TGCAGCGTGTACAGGGGAGGGAATAAGCAGTTCTTC	CSVYRGGNKQFF